The next 13 T cell receptor beta chains were all read from a single sample in a study of T cell responses to AZD1222 COVID-19 vaccine. Some clones are missing from TCRdb's copy, which holds only in-frame ones; the method was immunoSEQ multiplex PCR. The repertoire consists of fewer than 90,000 clones, with around 84% occurring once and the leading ten covering 5.6%. The starting material was peripheral blood, obtained 28 days after the second AZD1222 dose. Receptors were obtained from an adult who received the AZD1222 COVID-19 vaccine.

Concerning this clone itself: The same CDR3 arises from other DNA sequences in this sample as well. The chain uses TRBV5-1 and TRBJ1-5, with unresolved D. The V end lost 2 bases, the J end lost 4 bases, and 10 bases lay between the germline ends. This CDR3 has 14 residues. Germline CDR1 SGHRS, CDR2 YFSETQ. CDR3 loop: CASSFGQENQPQHF. CDR3 in DNA: TGCGCCAGCAGCTTTGGTCAGGAGAATCAGCCCCAGCATTTT.

The chain joins TRBV21-1 to TRBJ1-4; whether TRBD1, the table's D call, matches the DNA was not checked. TRBV21-1 has pseudogene status. CDR3 length equals 15 residues. CDR3 coding DNA: TGTGCCAGCAGCAAAGGGACAGGGAGTAAGGAAAAACTGTTTTTT. Encoded protein: CASSKGTGSKEKLFF.

The gene calls are TRBV6-5 and TRBJ1-2, with D unresolved. The germline CDR1 and CDR2 sequences are MNHEY and SVGAGI. This CDR3 is built from 14 residues. With 1 base removed from V and 5 bases from J, the gap between germline ends came to 11 bases. The CDR3 loop reads CASSYFGRGYGYTF. In DNA form, the CDR3 reads TGTGCCAGCAGTTACTTTGGGAGAGGTTATGGCTACACCTTC.

The J gene is TRBJ2-1, the V gene TRBV5-5; D perhaps matches TRBD1 (6 bases). The V and J ends lost 1 base and 5 bases respectively, with 10 bases between them. Germline V gene data show CDR1 as SGHKS and CDR2 as YYEKEE (reference sequence). The CDR3 is 14 residues long. This CDR3 is CASSLTGRDNEQFF. The DNA of the CDR3 is TGTGCCAGCAGCTTGACAGGGCGAGACAATGAGCAGTTCTTC.

This chain joins TRBV9 and TRBJ1-1; perhaps TRBD1 as D (6 bases). CDR1 is SGDLS, CDR2 YYNGEE, per germline. The CDR3 runs 16 residues. Trimming removed 4 bases from V and 3 bases from J, with 19 bases in between. CDR3 in DNA: TGTGCCAGCAGCCGGAGTGGGGAAGGGGGTTACACTGAAGCTTTCTTT. Protein: CASSRSGEGGYTEAFF.

This clone was seen only once. The rearrangement links TRBV6-6 to TRBJ1-1; 10 bases are shared with TRBD1. CDR1 and CDR2 (germline): MNHNY, SVGAGI (reference sequence). Trimming at V came to 4 bases and at J to 7 bases, leaving 9 bases not matched to a gene. The CDR3 is 15 residues long. In DNA, the CDR3 is TGTGCCAGCAGTTTACGGCGACAGGGGGCACGTGAAGCTTTCTTT. It yields the protein CASSLRRQGAREAFF.

V is TRBV28 and J is TRBJ1-1; D not resolved. The CDR3 length is 13 residues. The V gene's germline CDR1 is MDHEN and CDR2 SYDVKM. The V gene lost 7 bases and the J gene lost 1 base, with 10 bases spanning the gap. The CDR3 bases are TGTGCCAGCATCCAAGCGGGGAACACTGAAGCTTTCTTT. It translates to CASIQAGNTEAFF.

This clone was seen only once. The chain combines TRBV5-1 with TRBJ2-5; 7 bases fit TRBD1. The CDR3 is made up of 16 amino acids. The V segment lost 2 bases and the J segment 5 bases; nucleotides outside the gene matches: 12. Per germline, CDR1 SGHRS and CDR2 YFSETQ. CDR3 sequence (DNA): TGCGCCAGCAGCTTAGCTACCGGGACAGCCGGGGAGACCCAGTACTTC. Protein product: CASSLATGTAGETQYF.

The V gene is TRBV7-9, the J gene TRBJ1-2, with 7 bases lining up with TRBD1. The CDR3 length is 13 residues. The V gene's germline CDR1 is SEHNR and CDR2 FQNEAQ (reference sequence). Losses at the gene ends were 5 bases for V and 7 bases for J; bases not matched to a gene: 7. The CDR3 region is CASSAHRGLGYTF. Here the CDR3 DNA reads TGTGCCAGCAGCGCTCACAGGGGTCTTGGCTACACCTTC.

The chain is built from TRBV30 and TRBJ1-4; tentatively, D is TRBD1 (6 bases). V was shortened by 7 bases and J by 0 bases, with 12 bases between the two germline ends. Germline assignment: CDR1 GTSNPN and CDR2 SVGIG (reference sequence). There are 14 residues in the CDR3. In DNA, the CDR3 is TGTGCCTACCAAGGGGGTGCAACTAATGAAAAACTGTTTTTT. Translated, it gives CAYQGGATNEKLFF.

The rearrangement links TRBV10-3 to TRBJ1-2; 7 nucleotides line up with TRBD1. The V gene end was trimmed by 7 bases and the J gene end by 4 bases; junction bases not matched to a gene: 9. The CDR3 consists of 14 residues. Germline CDR1 and CDR2: ENHRY and SYGVKD. CDR3 residues: CAITPGQGGYGYTF. CDR3 DNA: TGTGCCATCACCCCCGGGCAGGGGGGCTATGGCTACACCTTC.

This clone was detected only a few times. The V call is TRBV4-1, the J call TRBJ2-7; D unclear. Trimming removed 1 base from V and 6 bases from J, with 7 bases in between. The CDR3 is 12 residues long. Germline loops: CDR1 MGHRA, CDR2 YSYEKL. The CDR3 spells CASSQALGEQYF. DNA of the CDR3: TGCGCCAGCAGCCAAGCGTTGGGCGAGCAGTACTTC.

The chain joins TRBV7-2 to TRBJ1-2; 7 nucleotides line up with TRBD1. J lost 4 bases, V lost 1 base, and 6 bases had no gene match. This CDR3 has 15 amino acids. The V gene's germline CDR1 is SGHTA and CDR2 FQGNSA. The DNA of the CDR3 is TGTGCCAGCAGCTTAGGAGGGGGCGGAGGCTATGGCTACACCTTC. Translation gives CASSLGGGGGYGYTF.